The 12 T cell receptor beta chains listed next were all sequenced from one sample in a study of blood T cell repertoires in COVID-19. Libraries were prepared by immunoSEQ multiplex PCR; TCRdb keeps only in-frame clonotypes and omits some of them. The repertoire has about 140,000 clones, approximately 86% of them found once; the top ten carry about 5.6%. Input material: peripheral blood. The origin of the receptors is a human donor in a cohort sampled during active COVID-19.

The V and J genes are TRBV4-1 and TRBJ2-3; 7 bases align to TRBD2. The length of the CDR3 is 17 residues. V shed 0 bases, J shed 2 bases, and the junction held 8 bases outside the gene matches. Per the germline V gene, CDR1 is MGHRA and CDR2 is YSYEKL. The CDR3 DNA is TGCGCCAGCAGCCAAGATACGAGCGGGGTCACCACAGATACGCAGTATTTT. Translation gives CASSQDTSGVTTDTQYF.

The count of this clone is one. The V and J genes are TRBV30 and TRBJ2-7, with TRBD1 matching over 11 bases. Germline CDR1 is GTSNPN and CDR2 is SVGIG (reference sequence). This CDR3 is 13 amino acids long. V lost 5 bases and J lost 3; bases outside the gene matches: 3. CDR3 protein: CAWGQGANYEQYF. CDR3 sequence (DNA): TGTGCCTGGGGACAGGGGGCTAACTACGAGCAGTACTTC.

The rearrangement joins TRBV6-5 to TRBJ2-7; no definite D call. Germline V gene data show CDR1 as MNHEY and CDR2 as SVGAGI. The CDR3 sequence is 11 residues long. V lost 4 bases and J lost 6, with 7 bases in between. The CDR3 loop reads CASSLGSEQYF. DNA of the CDR3: TGTGCCAGCAGTTTGGGCAGCGAGCAGTACTTC.

The chain employs TRBV19 and TRBJ1-3; D is ambiguous. Trimming pared 1 base from V and 2 bases from J, leaving 12 bases between. The CDR3 is 16 amino acids. Germline lookup yields CDR1 LNHDA and CDR2 SQIVND (reference sequence). CDR3 DNA sequence: TGTGCCAGTAGTATAGGGTTCGGAGGGACTGGAAACACCATATATTTT. Protein: CASSIGFGGTGNTIYF.

The genes are TRBV19 and TRBJ1-2, with 7 bases aligning to TRBD1. This CDR3 contains 13 residues. Germline CDR1 LNHDA, CDR2 SQIVND (reference sequence). V was pared by 5 bases and J by 6 bases, with 6 bases of the junction left unmatched. The CDR3 bases are TGTGCCAGTAGTGCGACAGGGACGGATGGCTACACCTTC. This codes for CASSATGTDGYTF.

The genes are TRBV13 and TRBJ2-5; unclear D gene. This CDR3 spans 15 amino acids. The V gene lost 0 bases and the J gene lost 4 bases, with 12 bases spanning the gap. Germline CDR1 PRHDT, CDR2 FYEKMQ (reference sequence). The CDR3 here is CASSLGFVPSETQYF. CDR3 DNA: TGTGCCAGCAGCTTAGGCTTTGTTCCCTCAGAGACCCAGTACTTC. Based on the CDR3 plus reference TRBV13 and TRBJ2-5, the full variable domain is AAGVIQSPRHLIKEKRETATLKCYPIPRHDTVYWYQQGPGQDPQFLISFYEKMQSDKGSIPDRFSAQQFSDYHSELNMSSLELGDSALYFCASSLGFVPSETQYFGPGTRLLVL.

The chain recombines TRBV3-1 (or the pseudogene TRBV3-2) with TRBJ1-4; 8 bases fit TRBD1. V was clipped by 1 base and J by 4 bases; unmatched bases: 5. CDR1 is LGHDT and CDR2 is YNNKEL in the germline V gene (reference sequence). The CDR3 runs 16 residues. The CDR3 nucleotides are TGTGCCAGCAGCCAAGCACAGGGGGGACTTAATGAAAAACTGTTTTTT. Translation gives CASSQAQGGLNEKLFF.

J is TRBJ2-1 and V is TRBV5-1, with D maybe TRBD1 (6 bases). CDR1 SGHRS and CDR2 YFSETQ come from the germline V gene. The CDR3 length is 14 residues. With 0 bases removed from V and 6 bases from J, the gap between germline ends came to 10 bases. This CDR3 reads CASSLGAGVNEQFF. CDR3 in DNA: TGCGCCAGCAGCTTGGGGGCAGGGGTCAATGAGCAGTTCTTC.

The chain links TRBV7-9 to TRBJ2-1; D is perhaps TRBD1 (6 bases). Per the germline V gene, CDR1 is SEHNR and CDR2 is FQNEAQ (reference sequence). This CDR3 region has 11 residues. Between the trimmed V and J ends, which lost 1 base and 12 bases, there was a span of 7 bases. The CDR3 sequence: CASSLGGGQFF. In DNA, the CDR3 is TGTGCCAGCAGCTTAGGAGGGGGGCAGTTCTTC. The entire variable domain, with the rest obtained from reference TRBV7-9 and TRBJ2-1, is as follows: DTGVSQNPRHKITKRGQNVTFRCDPISEHNRLYWYRQTLGQGPEFLTYFQNEAQLEKSRLLSDRFSAERPKGSFSTLEIQRTEQGDSAMYLCASSLGGGQFFGPGTRLTVL.

The chain has TRBV5-5 and TRBJ2-2, with 7 bases that match TRBD1. This CDR3 has 15 residues. Trimming removed 6 bases from V and 3 bases from J; junction bases left unmatched: 8. Germline V gene lookup returns CDR1 SGHKS and CDR2 YYEKEE (reference sequence). The CDR3 is CASTRQGVDTGELFF. CDR3 DNA: TGTGCCAGCACGAGACAGGGAGTTGACACCGGGGAGCTGTTTTTT.

The rearrangement joins TRBV21-1 to TRBJ2-3; the DNA was not used to check the table's D call, TRBD2. TRBV21-1 counts as a pseudogene. This CDR3 region has 20 residues. In DNA form, the CDR3 reads TGTGCCAGCAGCAAAGTCGCAACTAGCGGGAGGGCCCCCTCGGCAAATACGCAGTATTTT. Amino acids: CASSKVATSGRAPSANTQYF.

This chain uses TRBV2 with TRBJ2-1; no reliable D call. The CDR3 contains 11 residues. The V gene's germline CDR1 is SNHLY and CDR2 FYNNEI. V lost 6 bases and J lost 8, with 8 bases in between. The CDR3 protein is CASSLADEQFF. CDR3 sequence (DNA): TGTGCCAGCAGCCTGGCCGATGAGCAGTTCTTC.